These 2 T cell receptor beta chains were sequenced from one sample in a study of T cells in Graves' hyperthyroidism and ophthalmopathy. The TCR beta CDR3 regions underwent amplification using RNA transcripts as the source. First-round RT-PCR targeting the TCR CDR3 was performed with the HTBI primer set. Each CDR3 protein gets one entry after TCRdb re-called the multiplex PCR reads with MiXCR. The table shows 400,000 to 550,000 distinct CDR3 sequences, with around a quarter occurring only once. The sequencing input was blood. The receptors shown here come from a woman in her twenties or thirties with Graves' ophthalmopathy.

This clonotype was picked up many times. The J gene is TRBJ2-7, the V gene TRBV18; 10 bases align to TRBD1. Germline values: CDR1 KGHSH, CDR2 LQKENI. The V segment lost 3 bases and the J segment 5 bases; nucleotides outside the gene matches: 7. The CDR3 runs 15 residues. In DNA form, the CDR3 reads TGTGCCAGCTCACCTCCGGACAGGGGGGGGCACGAGCAGTACTTC. It encodes CASSPPDRGGHEQYF.

This clonotype is a singleton in its sample. In nucleotides, the CDR3 is TGCAGTGCCGGGGACAGCAATCAGCCCCAGCATTTT. It is translated as CSAGDSNQPQHF. This chain connects TRBV20-1 to TRBJ1-5, with a weak D call TRBD1 (5 bases). V was trimmed by 6 bases and J by 1 base, leaving 7 bases between them. The CDR3 has 12 amino acids. Looked up from germline, CDR1 is DFQATT and CDR2 is SNEGSKA (reference sequence).